Listed here are 15 T cell receptor beta chains from one sample, sequenced in a study of Ad26.COV2.S vaccination and SARS-CoV-2 variants. Generated by immunoSEQ multiplex PCR, the TCRdb table keeps only in-frame clones and is missing some. This sample has 360,000 or so clones, with about 88% found just once. Treatment: some 20 received Ad26.COV2.S at low or high dose, single or two shots; about 5 received placebo; per-sample allocation not given. Sampling took place 63 days after the first vaccine or placebo injection. Specimen: peripheral blood, collected in a trial of Ad26.COV2.S vaccine versus placebo. All receptors come from a person between 18 and 65 years old who received the Ad26.COV2.S COVID-19 vaccine or a placebo.

The chain joins TRBV18 to TRBJ1-5; 10 bases fit TRBD1. The CDR3 consists of 15 residues. Germline lookup yields CDR1 KGHSH and CDR2 LQKENI. V was clipped by 3 bases and J by 7 bases; unmatched bases: 6. This chain's CDR3 is CASSPGTGVGQPQHF. CDR3 nucleotide sequence: TGTGCCAGCTCACCGGGGACAGGGGTCGGCCAGCCCCAGCATTTT.

The rearrangement uses TRBV24-1 and TRBJ2-2; weak D call: TRBD2 (5 bases). The V end was cut by 1 base, the J end by 6 bases, with 8 bases between. CDR1 is KGHDR and CDR2 is SFDVKD in the germline V gene. The CDR3 contains 14 residues. CDR3 sequence: CATSDFSEAGELFF. The CDR3 DNA reads TGTGCCACCAGTGATTTTAGCGAGGCCGGGGAGCTGTTTTTT.

The rearrangement joins TRBV15 to TRBJ1-6, with D possibly matching TRBD1 (5 bases). The CDR3 runs 14 residues. V was clipped by 5 bases and J by 3 bases, with 8 bases between them. From germline, CDR1 is LNHNV and CDR2 YYDKDF (reference sequence). The CDR3 DNA is TGTGCCACCAGCTCGGGGGTCTATAATTCACCCCTCCACTTT. It yields the protein CATSSGVYNSPLHF.

V usage is TRBV7-8 and J usage is TRBJ1-5; 11 nucleotides align to TRBD1. V was pared by 6 bases and J by 7 bases, with 8 bases of the junction left unmatched. Germline lookup yields CDR1 SGHVS and CDR2 FQNEAQ. The CDR3 loop spans 15 amino acids. As DNA, the CDR3 is TGTGCCAGCAGTTTATCGGGACAGGGGGGGCAGCCCCAGCATTTT. It codes for CASSLSGQGGQPQHF. Supplemented by reference TRBV7-8 and TRBJ1-5, the full variable domain reads GAGVSQSPRYKVAKRGQDVALRCDPISGHVSLFWYQQALGQGPEFLTYFQNEAQLDKSGLPSDRFFAERPEGSVSTLKIQRTQQEDSAVYLCASSLSGQGGQPQHFGDGTRLSIL.

This chain joins TRBV5-1 and TRBJ2-5, with D perhaps given as TRBD1 or TRBD2 (6 bases each). The CDR3 totals 14 residues. V lost 0 bases and J lost 5, with 11 bases in between. The germline V gene encodes CDR1 SGHRS and CDR2 YFSETQ. CDR3 nucleotides: TGCGCCAGCAGCTTGGTAGGGGGGTCGGAGACCCAGTACTTC. Its translation is CASSLVGGSETQYF.

This clone was seen a few times. The V call is TRBV28, the J call TRBJ1-5, with TRBD1 identical over 7 bases. J gave up 6 bases and V 5 bases, and 10 bases lay outside the gene matches. Looked up from germline, CDR1 is MDHEN and CDR2 is SYDVKM. The CDR3 sequence is 15 residues long. CDR3 in DNA: TGTGCCAGCAGTCCCTCCGAGGGGGCGGCTCAGCCCCAGCATTTT. Its translation: CASSPSEGAAQPQHF.

In its sample, this clone was seen many times. The gene calls are TRBV7-9 and TRBJ1-2; D is uncertain. V shed 4 bases and J shed 3 bases, with 6 bases lying between them. The CDR3 extends over 12 amino acids. Germline CDR1 and CDR2: SEHNR and FQNEAQ (reference sequence). CDR3 sequence (DNA): TGTGCCAGCAGCTACGACGACTATGGCTACACCTTC. This gives the protein CASSYDDYGYTF.

The CDR3 nucleotides read TGTGCCAGCATCGGGACTAGCGGGAGTGGCGAGCAGTACTTC. Translated: CASIGTSGSGEQYF. The chain has TRBV28 and TRBJ2-7, with 14 bases matching TRBD2. CDR3 length: 14 amino acids. The J segment lost 6 bases and the V segment lost 7 bases, leaving 5 bases of the junction unmatched. Germline assignment: CDR1 MDHEN and CDR2 SYDVKM.

J is TRBJ1-5 and V is TRBV30, with D maybe TRBD1 (5 bases). V was cut by 0 bases and J by 2 bases, with 8 bases left in between. This CDR3 has 14 residues. Germline lookup yields CDR1 GTSNPN and CDR2 SVGIG (reference sequence). CDR3 protein: CAWSVGLGNQPQHF. CDR3 coding DNA: TGTGCCTGGAGTGTGGGACTCGGCAATCAGCCCCAGCATTTT.

In this sample, this clone turned up once. This chain connects TRBV28 to TRBJ1-5, with unresolved D. This CDR3 has 12 amino acids. Trimming cost V 8 bases and J 4 bases, with 9 bases left between them. CDR1 and CDR2 (germline): MDHEN, SYDVKM. Here the CDR3 reads CASGDGNQPQHF. CDR3 DNA: TGTGCCAGCGGAGACGGTAATCAGCCCCAGCATTTT.

The chain employs TRBV4-3 and TRBJ2-2; a weak D match, TRBD2 (6 bases). The length of the CDR3 is 16 residues. CDR1 and CDR2 from the germline V gene are LGHNA and YSLEER. V was pared by 2 bases and J by 0 bases, with 10 bases between. Written as DNA, the CDR3 is TGCGCCAGCAGCCAATATCTAGCGCCGAACACCGGGGAGCTGTTTTTT. Residues: CASSQYLAPNTGELFF.

This clone was picked up one time. The chain recombines TRBV7-8 with TRBJ1-6; D not resolved. The CDR3 totals 12 residues. CDR1 and CDR2 (germline): SGHVS, FQNEAQ. Trimming left V 2 bases short and J 7 bases short, with 3 bases between. CDR3 nucleotides: TGTGCCAGCAGCTTAAAGAATTCACCCCTCCACTTT. Protein sequence: CASSLKNSPLHF.

The chain couples TRBV29-1 to TRBJ2-1; D unclear. The CDR3 consists of 14 residues. Germline CDR1 SQVTM, CDR2 ANQGSEA. Trimming shortened V by 0 bases and J by 10 bases, and 16 bases separated the two germline ends. The CDR3 nucleotides read TGCAGCGTTGAAGATCATTTTCGAGGTTACGAGCAGTTCTTC. Amino acids: CSVEDHFRGYEQFF.

The V and J genes are TRBV4-1 and TRBJ2-2, with a tentative D call TRBD2 (5 bases). Trimming stripped 4 bases from V and 8 bases from J, with 14 bases between. This CDR3 comprises 14 residues. Germline values: CDR1 MGHRA, CDR2 YSYEKL. The CDR3 nucleotides are TGCGCCAGCAGCCCGGGCAGCGGCTCAGGGGAGCTGTTTTTT. It yields the protein CASSPGSGSGELFF.

J is TRBJ2-7 and V is TRBV11-2, with 7 bases that match TRBD1. CDR3 length: 16 residues. V shed 6 bases and J 6 bases; nucleotides not matched to a gene: 17. Germline V gene lookup returns CDR1 SGHAT and CDR2 FQNNGV. The CDR3 region has the DNA TGTGCCAGCAGGCCCATAGGACAGGTGGAGAGCTCCGAGCAGTACTTC. This encodes CASRPIGQVESSEQYF.